This T cell receptor beta chain was identified during a study of T-cell memory formation after mild COVID-19. Study-wide findings and caveats: The CD4+ clones that contracted clustered mainly within CM and EM, and the CD8+ clones concentrated in EMRA. Several responding clones turned up in pre-infection memory, indicating that cross-reactive memory may have taken part.

A few counts support this clonotype. Its antigen is unknown. Amplification by 5'RACE using constant-segment primers produced TCR alpha and TCR beta cDNA libraries that carried sample barcodes and UMIs. TCRdb called the 5' RACE reads again in MiXCR, with one record for every CDR3 protein. This sample has approximately 60,000 distinct CDR3 sequences, with approximately 9% found just once. The CDR3 has 19 amino acids. Germline V lookup: CDR1 LGHNA, CDR2 YSLEER. Trimming at V came to 0 bases and at J to 4 bases, leaving 16 bases not matched to a gene. The receptor's source is a man younger than 35 who had mild COVID-19 (a few samples of this study predate the infection). Cell type and time point are not known. The chain carries TRBV4-3 and TRBJ1-2, with 8 bases lining up with TRBD1. The sample consisted of PBMCs or a T cell subset sorted from them (not recorded which). For the CDR3, the DNA is TGCGCCAGCAGCCAAGATCTCCAAAGGACAGGGACACGCGTCTATGGCTACACCTTC. Translation: CASSQDLQRTGTRVYGYTF.